Listed below are T cell receptor beta chains from one sample, sequenced in a study of CD8+CD57+ T cells in acquired aplastic anemia. TCRdb called the reads again in MiXCR, with one record for every CDR3 protein. The table has around 400,000 distinct CDR3 sequences, 65% to 75% seen once. Sequences were obtained from sorted CD4+, CD8+, or CD8+CD57+ T cells (not recorded which) from PBMCs. The receptors were gathered from a human donor in good health, serving as a control. Both conserved end residues are trimmed from each CDR3.

>TRBV20-1|TRBJ1-6|12
SARVQRDTSPLH
>TRBV20-1|TRBJ2-5|12
SANDVGSYETQY
>TRBV2|TRBJ1-6|13
ASSPGTADNSPLG
>TRBV20-1|TRBJ2-1|12
SARAEGLHIEQF
>TRBV2|TRBJ1-6|13
ASSLGQLQGTTLH
>TRBV9|TRBJ1-2|11
ASSLRGSSGYT
>TRBV2|TRBJ1-2|10
ASKDRGPGYT
>TRBV7-9|TRBJ1-3|10
ASVRPGKTIY
>TRBV4-1|TRBJ1-1|13
ASRIGQGMNTEAF
>TRBV5-1|TRBJ2-7|13
ASRYHRVLGREQY
>TRBV5-1|TRBJ2-3|12
ASNTGKGGDTQY
>TRBV2|TRBJ2-7|15
AISGRTSGEVAYEQY
>TRBV20-1|TRBJ1-2|12
SASPLRANYGYT
>TRBV29-1|TRBJ2-1|11
SVWGGRHNEQF
>TRBV6-1|TRBJ2-3|14
ASSTLRTGVGNTQY
>TRBV12-3/TRBV12-4|TRBJ2-1|12
ATLATGSYNEQF
>TRBV30|TRBJ1-2|14
AWSGNRGESYYGYT
>TRBV7-9|TRBJ2-1|13
ASSPGRDLVNEQF
>TRBV7-2|TRBJ2-5|13
ASSLWGGGGETQY
>TRBV6-5|TRBJ1-2|14
ASSDQTGLGRYGYT
>TRBV7-9|TRBJ1-2|12
ASSLGGFTNGCT
>TRBV4-3|TRBJ1-1|12
ASSQNLMNTEAF
>TRBV11-2|TRBJ2-3|16
ASSWTSGDSRGTDTQY
>TRBV7-2|TRBJ1-4|10
ASRVAGEKLF
>TRBV20-1|TRBJ2-7|11
SAGGDTSYEQY
>TRBV12-3/TRBV12-4|TRBJ2-2|15
ASSFSRGAINTGELF
>TRBV11-2|TRBJ1-1|13
ASSSPLWVNTEAF
>TRBV2|TRBJ1-3|10
ASSEEGSPRL
>TRBV20-1|TRBJ2-1|12
SVTPGTSNYEQF
>TRBV19|TRBJ1-3|11
ASSNWAGNTIY
>TRBV5-1|TRBJ2-1|14
ASSIAGGDTYNEQF
>TRBV7-2|TRBJ2-5|12
ASSSDKYYGYTY
>TRBV19|TRBJ1-1|15
ASRPLRDRGRNTEAF
>TRBV2|TRBJ1-2|10
ASRRDSYGYT
>TRBV29-1|TRBJ1-5|11
SVAGQGDQPQH
>TRBV15|TRBJ1-5|14
ATSRARLGVDQPQH
>TRBV7-9|TRBJ2-6|13
ASSLGDYGYTFGT
>TRBV20-1|TRBJ2-7|12
SANGGSTSYEQY
>TRBV2|TRBJ2-7|11
ASTSGVGYEQY
>TRBV10-2|TRBJ2-7|10
ASSGSYYEQY
>TRBV19|TRBJ1-5|14
ASSAGPSDSNLHYG
>TRBV29-1|TRBJ1-1|9
SVGRDTEAF
>TRBV7-2|TRBJ2-7|12
ASSATTRGLGYE
>TRBV10-3|TRBJ2-5|12
AISLAGVVETQY
>TRBV5-6|TRBJ2-7|13
ASSPAPPGGPPEY
>TRBV12-3/TRBV12-4|TRBJ1-6|13
ASSPRGQGGSPLH
>TRBV5-8|TRBJ2-5|13
ASSTWVGGAETQY
>TRBV6-1|TRBJ1-1|11
ASSALRDTEAF
>TRBV7-8|TRBJ1-4|12
ASMIGVSNEKLF
>TRBV11-2|TRBJ2-7|12
AGSLDLGSYEQY
>TRBV15|TRBJ2-3|15
ATSDSGGASSTDTQY
>TRBV5-1|TRBJ2-7|9
ASRGDGEQY